This TCR beta chain was sequenced for a study of graft-versus-host responses after intestinal transplantation. Points on this clone: The target antigen is unknown.

Sequencing used immunoSEQ multiplex PCR; TCRdb keeps in-frame clones, though not all of them. Altogether over 85,000 clones are present, around 93% being singletons, with the ten largest covering around 0.49%. Germline V CDR1 and CDR2: SGHDT, YYEEEE. The CDR3 has 12 residues. V lost 0 bases, J lost 7 bases, and 7 bases lay in between. Sequencing used unstimulated CD8+ T cells sorted from spleen or lymph node cells, obtained before intestinal transplant. This chain links TRBV5-6 with TRBJ1-2; D is unclear. The clonotype originates from a human donor who received an intestinal transplant. The CDR3 loop reads CASSLDGFGYTF. The CDR3 DNA reads TGTGCCAGCAGCTTGGATGGGTTTGGCTACACCTTC.